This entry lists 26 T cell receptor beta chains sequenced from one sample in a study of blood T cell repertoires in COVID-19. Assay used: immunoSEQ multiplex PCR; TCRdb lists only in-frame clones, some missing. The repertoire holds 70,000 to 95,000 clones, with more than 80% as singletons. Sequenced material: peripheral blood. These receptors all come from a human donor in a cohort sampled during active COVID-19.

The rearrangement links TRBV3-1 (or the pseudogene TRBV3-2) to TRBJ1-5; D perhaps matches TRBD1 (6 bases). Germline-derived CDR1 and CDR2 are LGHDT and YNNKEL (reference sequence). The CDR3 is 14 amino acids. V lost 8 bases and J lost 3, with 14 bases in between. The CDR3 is CASWSGQLNQPQHF. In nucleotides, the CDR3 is TGTGCCAGCTGGAGTGGACAGCTCAATCAGCCCCAGCATTTT.

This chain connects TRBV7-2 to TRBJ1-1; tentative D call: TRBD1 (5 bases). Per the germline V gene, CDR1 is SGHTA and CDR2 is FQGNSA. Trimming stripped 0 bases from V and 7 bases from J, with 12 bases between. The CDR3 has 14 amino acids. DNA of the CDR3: TGTGCCAGCAGCTTAGCGGGAAGGGGCGATGAAGCTTTCTTT. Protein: CASSLAGRGDEAFF.

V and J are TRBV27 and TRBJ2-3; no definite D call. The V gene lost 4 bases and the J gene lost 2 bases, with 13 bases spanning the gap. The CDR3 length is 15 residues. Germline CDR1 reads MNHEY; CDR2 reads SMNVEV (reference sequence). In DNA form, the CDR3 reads TGTGCCAGCAGTTACCCCCCTGAGTTCACAGATACGCAGTATTTT. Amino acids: CASSYPPEFTDTQYF.

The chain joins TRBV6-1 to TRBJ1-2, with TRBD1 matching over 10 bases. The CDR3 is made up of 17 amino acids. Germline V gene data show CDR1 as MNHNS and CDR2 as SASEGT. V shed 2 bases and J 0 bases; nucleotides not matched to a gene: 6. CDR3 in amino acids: CASSEPGQGPPNYGYTF. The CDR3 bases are TGTGCCAGCAGTGAACCGGGACAGGGGCCCCCTAACTATGGCTACACCTTC.

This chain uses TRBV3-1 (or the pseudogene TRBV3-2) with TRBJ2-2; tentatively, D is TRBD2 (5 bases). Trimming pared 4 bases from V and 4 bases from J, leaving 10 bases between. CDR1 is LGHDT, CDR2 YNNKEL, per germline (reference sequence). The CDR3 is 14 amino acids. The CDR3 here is CASSRSDSTGELFF. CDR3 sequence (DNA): TGTGCCAGCAGCCGATCGGACTCCACCGGGGAGCTGTTTTTT.

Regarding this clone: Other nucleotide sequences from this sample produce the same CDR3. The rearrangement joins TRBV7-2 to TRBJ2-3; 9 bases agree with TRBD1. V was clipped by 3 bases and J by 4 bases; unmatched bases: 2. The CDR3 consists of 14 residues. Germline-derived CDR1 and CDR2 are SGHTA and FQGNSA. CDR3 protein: CASSFTGGSDTQYF. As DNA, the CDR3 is TGTGCCAGCAGCTTTACAGGGGGCTCAGATACGCAGTATTTT.

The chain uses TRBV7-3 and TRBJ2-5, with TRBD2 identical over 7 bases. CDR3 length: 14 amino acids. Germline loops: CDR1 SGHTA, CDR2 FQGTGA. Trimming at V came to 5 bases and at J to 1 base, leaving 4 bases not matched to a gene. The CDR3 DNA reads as TGTGCCAGCAGCCTCGGCGGGAGCCAAGAGACCCAGTACTTC. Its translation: CASSLGGSQETQYF.

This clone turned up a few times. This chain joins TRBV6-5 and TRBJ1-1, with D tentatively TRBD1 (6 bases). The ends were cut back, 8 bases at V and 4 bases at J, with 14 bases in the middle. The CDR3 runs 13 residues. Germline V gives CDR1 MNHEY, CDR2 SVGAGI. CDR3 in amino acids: CASRFTGSTEAFF. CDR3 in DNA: TGTGCCAGCCGGTTTACAGGGTCCACTGAAGCTTTCTTT.

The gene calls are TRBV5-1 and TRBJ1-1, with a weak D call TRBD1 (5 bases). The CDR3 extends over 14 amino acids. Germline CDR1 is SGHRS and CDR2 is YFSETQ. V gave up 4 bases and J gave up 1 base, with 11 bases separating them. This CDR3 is CASSETTANTEAFF. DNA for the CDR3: TGCGCCAGCAGCGAAACGACAGCGAACACTGAAGCTTTCTTT.

The CDR3 nucleotides read TGTGCCAGCAGCTTCTTCCGGGGGAACCCAACCAATGAGCAGTTCTTC. Translating gives CASSFFRGNPTNEQFF. The chain carries TRBV7-9 and TRBJ2-1, with TRBD2 as a possible D gene (6 bases). The CDR3 runs to 16 residues. Trimming shortened V by 3 bases and J by 6 bases, and 18 bases separated the two germline ends. The V gene's germline CDR1 is SEHNR and CDR2 FQNEAQ (reference sequence).

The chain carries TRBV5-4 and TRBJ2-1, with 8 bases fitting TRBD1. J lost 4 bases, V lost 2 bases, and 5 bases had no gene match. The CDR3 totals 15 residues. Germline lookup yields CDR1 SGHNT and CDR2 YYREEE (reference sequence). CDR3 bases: TGTGCCAGCAGCTTTGGGGGACAGGCGTACAATGAGCAGTTCTTC. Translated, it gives CASSFGGQAYNEQFF.

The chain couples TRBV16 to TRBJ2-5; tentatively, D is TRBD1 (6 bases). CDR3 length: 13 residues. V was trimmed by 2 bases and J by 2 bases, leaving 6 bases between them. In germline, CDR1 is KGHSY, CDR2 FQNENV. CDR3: CASSQGTQETQYF. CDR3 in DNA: TGTGCCAGCAGCCAAGGGACACAAGAGACCCAGTACTTC.

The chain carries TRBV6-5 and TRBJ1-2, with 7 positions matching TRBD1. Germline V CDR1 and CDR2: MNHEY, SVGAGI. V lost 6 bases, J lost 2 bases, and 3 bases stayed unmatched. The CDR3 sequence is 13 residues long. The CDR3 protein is CASSGTDNYGYTF. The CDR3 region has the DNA TGTGCCAGCAGCGGGACAGACAACTATGGCTACACCTTC.

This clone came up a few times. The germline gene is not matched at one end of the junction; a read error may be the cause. The CDR3 here is CASGAGGLGALF. The CDR3 DNA follows: TGTGCTAGTGGGGCGGGAGGCCTCGGGGCACTTTTT. V is TRBV12-5 and J is TRBJ2-3; 8 nucleotides align to TRBD2. Looked up from germline, CDR1 is LGHNT and CDR2 is FRNRAP. The CDR3 extends over 12 amino acids.

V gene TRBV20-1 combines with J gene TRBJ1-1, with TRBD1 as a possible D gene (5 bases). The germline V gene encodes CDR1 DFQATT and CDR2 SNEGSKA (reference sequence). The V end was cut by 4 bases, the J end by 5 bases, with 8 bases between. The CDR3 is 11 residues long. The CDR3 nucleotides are TGCAGTGCTAAAGGGGTTACTGAAGCTTTCTTT. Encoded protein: CSAKGVTEAFF.

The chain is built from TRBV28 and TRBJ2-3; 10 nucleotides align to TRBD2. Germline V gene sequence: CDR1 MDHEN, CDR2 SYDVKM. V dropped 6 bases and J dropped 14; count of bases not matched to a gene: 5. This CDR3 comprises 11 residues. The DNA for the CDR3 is TGTGCCAGCAGCCTAGCGGGGGTGGCGTATTTT. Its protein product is CASSLAGVAYF.

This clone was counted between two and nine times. The CDR3 DNA reads TGTGCCAGCAGCTTACCTGGACGGAGGGAGACCCAGTACTTC. It specifies CASSLPGRRETQYF. The V call is TRBV7-2, the J call TRBJ2-5, with D perhaps TRBD2 (5 bases). V dropped 2 bases and J dropped 5 bases, with 12 bases sitting between them. The germline V gene encodes CDR1 SGHTA and CDR2 FQGNSA. The CDR3 contains 14 residues.

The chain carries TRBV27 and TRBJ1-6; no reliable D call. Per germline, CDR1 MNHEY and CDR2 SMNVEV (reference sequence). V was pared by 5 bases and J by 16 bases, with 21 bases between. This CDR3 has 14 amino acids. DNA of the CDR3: TGTGCCAGCAGTCTCATAGGATCTGGGCACATGCTCCACTTT. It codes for CASSLIGSGHMLHF.

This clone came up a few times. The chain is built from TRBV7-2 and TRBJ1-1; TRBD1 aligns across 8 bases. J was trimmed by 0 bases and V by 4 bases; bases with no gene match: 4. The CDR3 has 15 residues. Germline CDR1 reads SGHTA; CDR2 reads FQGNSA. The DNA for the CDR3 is TGTGCCAGCAGCTACACAGGGGGAATGAACACTGAAGCTTTCTTT. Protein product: CASSYTGGMNTEAFF.

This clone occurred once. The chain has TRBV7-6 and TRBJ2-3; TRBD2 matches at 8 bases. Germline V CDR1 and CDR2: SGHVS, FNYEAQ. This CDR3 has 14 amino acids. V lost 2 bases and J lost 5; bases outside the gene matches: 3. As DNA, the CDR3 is TGTGCCAGCAGCTTACGGGGGGGCAGAGATACGCAGTATTTT. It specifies CASSLRGGRDTQYF.

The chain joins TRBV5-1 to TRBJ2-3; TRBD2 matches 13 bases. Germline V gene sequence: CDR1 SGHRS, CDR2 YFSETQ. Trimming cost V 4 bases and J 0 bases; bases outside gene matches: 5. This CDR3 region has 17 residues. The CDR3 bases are TGCGCCAGCAGCGCGGGACTAGCGGGGATTAGCACAGATACGCAGTATTTT. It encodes CASSAGLAGISTDTQYF.

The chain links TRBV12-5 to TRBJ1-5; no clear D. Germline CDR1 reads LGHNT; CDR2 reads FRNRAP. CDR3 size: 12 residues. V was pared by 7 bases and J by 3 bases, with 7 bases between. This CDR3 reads CASALSNQPQHF. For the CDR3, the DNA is TGTGCTAGTGCTCTGTCCAATCAGCCCCAGCATTTT.

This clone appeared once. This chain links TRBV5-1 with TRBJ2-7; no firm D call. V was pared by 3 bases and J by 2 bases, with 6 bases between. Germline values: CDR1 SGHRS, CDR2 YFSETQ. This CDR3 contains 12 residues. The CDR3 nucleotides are TGCGCCAGCAGCTCCATAGCCTACGAGCAGTACTTC. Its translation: CASSSIAYEQYF.

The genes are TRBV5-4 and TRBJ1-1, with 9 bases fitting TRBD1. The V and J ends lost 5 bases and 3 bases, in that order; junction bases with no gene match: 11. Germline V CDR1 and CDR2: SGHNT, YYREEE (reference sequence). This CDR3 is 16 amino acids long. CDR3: CASSKPGQGLDTEAFF. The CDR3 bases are TGTGCCAGCAGTAAACCGGGACAGGGCTTGGACACTGAAGCTTTCTTT.

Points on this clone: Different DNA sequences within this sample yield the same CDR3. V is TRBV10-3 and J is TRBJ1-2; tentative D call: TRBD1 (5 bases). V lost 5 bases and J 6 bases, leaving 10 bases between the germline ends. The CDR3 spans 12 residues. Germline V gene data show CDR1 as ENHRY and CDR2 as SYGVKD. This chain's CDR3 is CAISRGLDGYTF. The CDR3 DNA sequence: TGTGCCATCAGTCGGGGGTTGGATGGCTACACCTTC.

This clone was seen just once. CDR3 nucleotides: TGTGCCAGTAGTATAGAGGGGACAGTTTCCTACGAGCAGTACTTC. This encodes CASSIEGTVSYEQYF. This rearrangement joins TRBV19 to TRBJ2-7; 7 nucleotides line up with TRBD1. Germline CDR1 is LNHDA and CDR2 is SQIVND (reference sequence). The CDR3 has 15 amino acids. Trimming removed 0 bases from V and 1 base from J; junction bases left unmatched: 3.